The 21 T cell receptor beta chains in this list originate from one sample, sequenced in a study of PD-1 blockade in classical Hodgkin lymphoma. TCRdb's table, derived via immunoSEQ multiplex PCR, lists solely in-frame clones and lacks some. The sample lists approximately 99,000 clones; 89% were seen once. There was relapse after autologous stem cell transplantation in every patient, and there was variation in brentuximab vedotin exposure. This material consisted of peripheral blood mononuclear cells (PBMCs), taken before the second cycle of nivolumab. These receptors were obtained from a human donor with classical Hodgkin lymphoma.

The gene calls are TRBV4-2 and TRBJ1-2; 7 positions match TRBD1. From germline, CDR1 is LGHNA and CDR2 YNFKEQ. Trimming removed 0 bases from V and 5 bases from J; junction bases left unmatched: 9. This CDR3 has 16 amino acids. The CDR3: CASSQDGGQRLYGYTF. The CDR3 DNA reads TGTGCCAGCAGCCAAGATGGGGGACAGAGGTTATATGGCTACACCTTC.

The V and J genes are TRBV19 and TRBJ2-1; D is unclear. This CDR3 comprises 12 residues. Germline lookup yields CDR1 LNHDA and CDR2 SQIVND (reference sequence). Trimming removed 2 bases from V and 7 bases from J, with 6 bases in between. The CDR3 DNA reads as TGTGCCAGTAGTATAACAACGAATGAGCAGTTCTTC. It codes for CASSITTNEQFF.

The chain couples TRBV27 to TRBJ2-7; 11 bases map to TRBD1. Germline CDR1 MNHEY, CDR2 SMNVEV (reference sequence). This CDR3 contains 18 residues. The V and J ends lost 0 bases and 0 bases, in that order; junction bases with no gene match: 7. The DNA of the CDR3 is TGTGCCAGCAGTTTATCCCCCCTGGGACAGGGGGTCTCCTACGAGCAGTACTTC. Amino acids: CASSLSPLGQGVSYEQYF.

This rearrangement joins TRBV4-2 to TRBJ2-3, with 9 bases identical to TRBD1. Looked up from germline, CDR1 is LGHNA and CDR2 is YNFKEQ. The CDR3 contains 15 residues. V lost 0 bases and J lost 7; bases outside the gene matches: 5. In DNA, the CDR3 is TGTGCCAGCAGCCAAGAAAAGGACAGGGGAAATACGCAGTATTTT. It translates to CASSQEKDRGNTQYF.

The chain has TRBV11-2 and TRBJ1-2; D may be TRBD1 (5 bases). Between the trimmed V and J ends, which lost 4 bases and 3 bases, there was a span of 18 bases. Germline-derived CDR1 and CDR2 are SGHAT and FQNNGV. This CDR3 is 16 amino acids long. The CDR3 sequence: CASSSLLTEIYYGYTF. The CDR3 region has the DNA TGTGCCAGCAGCTCCCTACTGACAGAGATATACTATGGCTACACCTTC.

This CDR3 reads CASSESLLTSYTREQYF. For the CDR3, the DNA is TGTGCCAGCAGTGAAAGCCTCTTGACTAGCTATACGCGAGAGCAGTACTTC. V is TRBV6-1 and J is TRBJ2-7; the match to TRBD2 covers 7 bases. The CDR3 is made up of 17 amino acids. The germline V gene encodes CDR1 MNHNS and CDR2 SASEGT. V was pared by 2 bases and J by 7 bases, with 17 bases of the junction left unmatched.

The chain employs TRBV2 and TRBJ1-5, with D tentatively TRBD1 (5 bases). CDR1 is SNHLY and CDR2 is FYNNEI in the germline V gene. V lost 8 bases and J 0 bases, leaving 11 bases between the germline ends. This CDR3 has 14 residues. In DNA, the CDR3 is TGTGCCAGCTTTGAGGGGTATAGCAATCAGCCCCAGCATTTT. Translated, it gives CASFEGYSNQPQHF.

This sequence joins TRBV11-2 and TRBJ1-1; possible D gene TRBD1, 5 bases. Germline V gene data show CDR1 as SGHAT and CDR2 as FQNNGV. Trimming took 2 bases from V and 4 from J, leaving 11 bases between them. CDR3 size: 14 residues. Here the CDR3 reads CASSLSGGVTEAFF. The CDR3 DNA sequence: TGTGCCAGCAGCTTAAGCGGAGGGGTCACTGAAGCTTTCTTT.

The V call is TRBV30, the J call TRBJ2-5; 7 positions match TRBD1. V shed 3 bases and J 1 base; nucleotides not matched to a gene: 8. Germline V lookup: CDR1 GTSNPN, CDR2 SVGIG (reference sequence). The CDR3 sequence is 15 residues long. In DNA, the CDR3 is TGTGCCTGGAGCCAATTCCCAGGGGGCCAAGAGACCCAGTACTTC. Amino acid sequence: CAWSQFPGGQETQYF.

The chain employs TRBV10-2 and TRBJ1-1; no definite D call. The germline gives CDR1 WSHSY, CDR2 SAAADI. Trimming pared 6 bases from V and 1 base from J, leaving 15 bases between. CDR3 length: 15 amino acids. DNA for the CDR3: TGCGCCAGCAGAGACAACAGCGCCCGGAACACTGAAGCTTTCTTT. Encoded protein: CASRDNSARNTEAFF.

With regard to this clone: An end of the junction does not agree with germline; a read error may underlie this. CDR3 sequence reads: CASSPLSLSTDTQYF. CDR3 bases: TGTGCTAGCAGCCCACTTAGCCTGAGCACAGATACGCAGTATTTT. The chain links TRBV7-7 to TRBJ2-3, with D hard to call. Germline values: CDR1 SSHAT, CDR2 FNYEAQ (reference sequence). This CDR3 has 15 amino acids. Full variable domain (missing parts from reference TRBV7-7 and TRBJ2-3): GAGVSQSPRYKVTKRGQDVTLRCDPISSHATLYWYQQALGQGPEFLTYFNYEAQPDKSGLPSDRFSAERPEGSISTLTIQRTEQRDSAMYRCASSPLSLSTDTQYFGPGTRLTVL.

The V gene is TRBV2, the J gene TRBJ1-6; D gene uncertain. This CDR3 is built from 13 residues. Trimming took off 6 bases at V and 13 bases at J, with 16 bases between the two ends. Germline V lookup: CDR1 SNHLY, CDR2 FYNNEI. The CDR3 reads CASSGQGLGPLHF. In DNA, the CDR3 is TGTGCCAGCAGCGGCCAAGGCCTCGGCCCCCTCCACTTT.

The rearrangement links TRBV18 to TRBJ1-3; no reliable D call. V lost 6 bases and J lost 4, with 16 bases in between. CDR3 length: 15 residues. Per the germline V gene, CDR1 is KGHSH and CDR2 is LQKENI. The CDR3 DNA reads TGTGCCAGCTCGCCAGAACGGGGAAGGGGAAACACCATATATTTT. Encoded protein: CASSPERGRGNTIYF.

The chain combines TRBV5-6 with TRBJ2-3, with D tentatively TRBD1 (7 bases). In germline, CDR1 is SGHDT, CDR2 YYEEEE. This CDR3 is built from 14 residues. Trimming removed 4 bases at V and 7 bases at J, with 16 bases between. The CDR3 sequence is CASSGGTAHYTQYF. The CDR3 DNA is TGTGCCAGCAGCGGCGGGACAGCTCACTATACGCAGTATTTT.

This chain links TRBV2 with TRBJ1-3, with unresolved D. From germline, CDR1 is SNHLY and CDR2 FYNNEI. Trimming shortened V by 8 bases and J by 6 bases, and 8 bases separated the two germline ends. The CDR3 has 11 residues. CDR3 DNA: TGTGCCAGCGGAGAGAAAAACACCATATATTTT. This codes for CASGEKNTIYF.

V is TRBV27 and J is TRBJ2-5; TRBD1 matches 7 bases. Germline trimming cut 8 bases from V and 1 base from J; bases unmatched to any gene: 7. CDR3 length: 14 amino acids. Germline V gives CDR1 MNHEY, CDR2 SMNVEV (reference sequence). CDR3: CASPEGQLQETQYF. CDR3 DNA: TGTGCCAGCCCCGAGGGACAGCTCCAAGAGACCCAGTACTTC.

This chain uses TRBV28 with TRBJ2-1; D might be TRBD1 or TRBD2, each matching 5 bases. CDR3 length equals 14 residues. V dropped 4 bases and J dropped 8 bases, with 15 bases sitting between them. Germline V gene lookup returns CDR1 MDHEN and CDR2 SYDVKM. CDR3 nucleotides: TGTGCCAGCAGTTGGTTCAGGGACCCCCATGAGCAGTTCTTC. It specifies CASSWFRDPHEQFF.

The V gene is TRBV9, the J gene TRBJ1-3; 9 bases are a match to TRBD1. Germline CDR1 and CDR2: SGDLS and YYNGEE. The CDR3 loop spans 13 amino acids. Trimming took 0 bases from V and 8 from J; bases not matched to a gene: 0. The CDR3 sequence is CASSVGQGDTIYF. The CDR3 coding sequence is TGTGCCAGCAGCGTAGGACAGGGGGACACCATATATTTT.

The chain joins TRBV5-6 to TRBJ1-1; D might be TRBD1 (6 bases). The V and J ends lost 2 bases and 2 bases respectively, with 13 bases between them. Germline V CDR1 and CDR2: SGHDT, YYEEEE. The CDR3 covers 15 residues. DNA for the CDR3: TGTGCCAGCAGCTTATATCGGGGGCCCAACACTGAAGCTTTCTTT. As protein: CASSLYRGPNTEAFF.

The chain has TRBV9 and TRBJ2-2; no definite D call. Germline CDR1 reads SGDLS; CDR2 reads YYNGEE. The length of the CDR3 is 15 residues. With 4 bases removed from V and 2 bases from J, the gap between germline ends came to 12 bases. The DNA of the CDR3 is TGTGCCAGCAGCTTGGCGACCCTTAACACCGGGGAGCTGTTTTTT. Translating gives CASSLATLNTGELFF.

The rearrangement uses TRBV9 and TRBJ2-1, with 12 nucleotides matching TRBD2. The junction had 7 bases not matched to a gene; V was cut back by 0 bases and J by 15 bases. In germline, CDR1 is SGDLS, CDR2 YYNGEE. There are 14 residues in the CDR3. CDR3 in DNA: TGTGCCAGCAGCGTAGATCCTAGCGGGAGGGCCCCGTTCTTC. Translating gives CASSVDPSGRAPFF.